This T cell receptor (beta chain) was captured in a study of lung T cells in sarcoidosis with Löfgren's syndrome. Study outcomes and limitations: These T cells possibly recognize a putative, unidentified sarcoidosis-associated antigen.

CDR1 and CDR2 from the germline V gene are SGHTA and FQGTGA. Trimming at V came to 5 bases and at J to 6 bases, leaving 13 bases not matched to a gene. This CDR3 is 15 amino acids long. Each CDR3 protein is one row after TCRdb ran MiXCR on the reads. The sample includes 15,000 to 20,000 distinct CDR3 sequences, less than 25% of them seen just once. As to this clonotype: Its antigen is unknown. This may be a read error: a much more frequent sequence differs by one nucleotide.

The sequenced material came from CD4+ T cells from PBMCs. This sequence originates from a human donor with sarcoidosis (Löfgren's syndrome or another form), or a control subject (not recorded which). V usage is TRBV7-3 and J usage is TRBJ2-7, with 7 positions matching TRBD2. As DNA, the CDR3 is TGTGCCAGCAGCGCGTACGGGGGGATTAAAACCGAGCAGTACTTC. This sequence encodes CASSAYGGIKTEQYF.